This T cell receptor beta chain was sequenced in a study of T cell responses to AZD1222 COVID-19 vaccine. Germline CDR1 and CDR2: MGHDK and SYGVNS. The CDR3 length is 13 residues. Trimming shortened V by 4 bases and J by 8 bases, and 14 bases separated the two germline ends. Overall study findings and caveats: Targeting of unmutated variant regions was reportedly seen in nearly half of spike-specific TCRs.

Libraries were prepared by immunoSEQ multiplex PCR; TCRdb keeps only in-frame clonotypes and omits some of them. This sample carries roughly 120,000 clones, 70% to 90% of them seen once, and the ten largest clones take approximately 19%. Remarks on this clone: What it binds is not known.

This rearrangement joins TRBV25-1 to TRBJ1-2; tentatively, D is TRBD1 (5 bases). This TCR was recovered from an adult in good health. The material was peripheral blood, obtained on day 0 of AZD1222 vaccination. The CDR3 reads CASSVGPGGGYTF. The CDR3, as DNA: TGTGCCAGCAGTGTAGGGCCCGGGGGAGGCTACACCTTC.